The table lists the clone carrying this T cell receptor beta chain with a count of one. The sample comes from a study of shared clonotypes between healthy human individuals. About the research overall: Participating donors consisted of two women and a few men aged 18 to 49.

Deep-level running was used for the assay. The method was immunoSEQ multiplex PCR; TCRdb's version includes in-frame clones alone and lacks a portion of them. The sample comprises approximately 1.5 million clones, around 98% of which are singletons, and around 0.47% rests with the top ten. The sample taken for sequencing was naive CD4+ T cells sorted from blood. Subset meaning: CD45RA+ positively selected. The receptor's source is a man aged 25 to 40 in good health.

CDR3 in amino acids: CASSAEAGVLISYNEQFF. In DNA, the CDR3 is TGTGCCAGTTCGGCTGAAGCGGGAGTCCTCATATCCTACAATGAGCAGTTCTTC. The rearrangement uses TRBV27 and TRBJ2-1; 8 positions match TRBD2. The CDR3 length is 18 residues. Germline trimming cut 9 bases from V and 1 base from J; bases unmatched to any gene: 17. CDR1 is MNHEY and CDR2 is SMNVEV in the germline V gene (reference sequence).